The source of this T cell receptor beta chain is a study of T cell responses to AZD1222 COVID-19 vaccine (dated by TCRdb to the early 2020s). A note on the overall study: AZD1222 recipients given second doses at about 4 weeks or at about 12 weeks were pooled, since spike-specific TCR depth and breadth were not found to differ between the two schedules. A total of 233 trial participants underwent TCR sequencing, of whom about 210 received two doses of AZD1222 and around 25 received two doses of the MenACWY control vaccine. Trial participants were enrolled by age into 18-55, 56-69 and 70-plus year subgroups, with 148, 28 and 57 TCR-sequenced participants respectively.

In regard to this clone: It has no known antigen specificity. Within one base of it there is no much larger clone, and no base qualities were kept.

Reading from cysteine to phenylalanine, the CDR3 counts 15 amino acids. The kept DNA is CDR3 alone, 45 bases in frame from the first base. The germline V gene supplies CDR1 MNHEY and CDR2 SVGAGI. Trimmed from V: 10 bases; trimmed from J: 2 bases; junction bases lacking a gene match: 13. Broader findings and caveats from the paper: A significant rise in spike-specific TCR breadth and depth was observed after two AZD1222 doses relative to day 0 and relative to MenACWY recipients. Most participants were white British and females outnumbered males, and the authors suggested that clonal diversity may have been underestimated. No day 14 peak-response samples were available, so repertoires were characterized only after the peak T cell response. The whole spike protein was spanned by vaccine-associated CD4 TCRs, and dominant responses were seen in regions 160-218 and 743-854. Conclusions about previously exposed vaccinees are limited, since just six AZD1222 recipients were seropositive for SARS-CoV-2 at baseline. The 56-69-year group was small, and its depth increase did not reach significance, likely because of low power. Nearly half of unique spike-specific TCRs reportedly recognized epitopes outside regions mutated in the B.1.351 and B.1.1.7 variants.

In light of the paper, this sample's time point label describes: baseline before first vaccination. Samples from vaccinated people were obtained from the UK trials COV001 and COV002, which included a single-blind randomized controlled phase 2/3 trial of AZD1222 (ChAdOx1 nCoV-19) in healthy adults. For TCRbeta chain sequencing, PBMC samples were collected from trial participants at day 0 and at day 28 after the second dose. The CDR3 regions of human TCRbeta chains were analyzed by immunosequencing. On the authors' methods: TCRs in the repertoires were compared against a reference library of SARS-CoV-2-specific TCRs that had been generated with the MIRA antigen-specificity platform. Breadth meant the fraction of unique TCRs that were SARS-CoV-2-associated, whereas depth meant the fraction of total T cells that were SARS-CoV-2-associated. Using the MIRA data, every spike-specific TCR was mapped to the spike region that the TCR reacted to and assigned to either a CD4 or a CD8 class. Log10-transformed breadth and depth values were compared by one-way ANOVA with Sidak's multiple comparisons tests. Here the immuneACCESS table is served through TCRdb, limited to in-frame sequences with V and J called. Missing clones are a known gap in these copies; in checked studies unresolved V genes cover under half, and the rest lacks a known reason. V and J calls and clone size are copied from that table; D and trimming were computed from the DNA. The sample table contains fewer than 110,000 clones; only one count was recorded for about 90% of them. Clones ranked in the top ten supply 4% to 5.5% of the sample.

The TCR was taken from an adult in good health. The specimen was peripheral blood, collected on day 0 of AZD1222 vaccination. Recombination connected TRBV6-5 to TRBJ1-2; 7 nucleotides in the junction match TRBD1. CDR3 region: CATLPQGGANYGYTF. Read as DNA, the sequence is TGTGCCACCCTCCCTCAGGGGGGCGCAAACTATGGCTACACCTTC.